Given below is one T cell receptor beta chain in context. The target of this receptor is not known. Base qualities are missing; no much larger clone stands one base away. The data are from a study of CD8+ T cells in alopecia areata (dated by TCRdb to between 2018 and 2020). Regarding the study in general: To study T cell clonal expansion in alopecia areata, the researchers applied high-throughput TCRbeta sequencing to both the C3H/HeJ mouse model and human patients. In humans, TCRbeta sequencing was performed on scalp tissue and on sorted CD4+ and CD8+ peripheral blood T cells from healthy controls and from patients with patchy or totalis/universalis alopecia areata. Scalp clonality was compared across normal scalp (n=4), patchy alopecia areata scalp (n=8), and alopecia totalis/universalis scalp (n=8). RNA came from the PAXgene miRNA kit for fixed scalp, the miRNeasy kit for PBMCs, and the RNeasy kit for mouse skin. TCRbeta CDR3 regions were amplified by immunoSEQ multiplex PCR using 35 Vbeta forward and 13 Jbeta reverse primers. What the study reported, not specific to this receptor: Lesional scalp, especially in alopecia totalis/universalis, showed higher clonality and more expanded CD8+ clones than normal scalp, suggesting antigenic drive. TCR sequences shared between patients were less clear than in mice, possibly partly because of HLA diversity in the patient population. Scalp TCR repertoire analysis is complicated because resident alphabeta T cells in normal human skin are also sequenced, whereas mouse skin is dominated by gammadelta T cells.

Library creation used the immunoSEQ multiplex PCR assay. RNA was extracted from all samples and reverse transcribed into cDNA as template for TCR sequencing. SuperScript III was used for first-strand cDNA synthesis, primed with a 2:1 mix of oligo-dT and random hexamers. A synthetic immune receptor repertoire was used to measure amplification bias, and any remaining bias was corrected computationally. Regarding the original processing steps: Raw reads were preprocessed to remove errors, and CDR3 was defined by IMGT conventions from the conserved cysteine to phenylalanine. To get clonality, Shannon entropy was normalized by log2 of the number of productive unique TCRs and the result was subtracted from 1. Whether scalp clones were CD4 or CD8 was inferred by matching scalp TCRbeta sequences against CD4 and CD8 repertoires sorted from blood. Entries here come from immuneACCESS through TCRdb and include only in-frame sequences with V and J called. Some clones fail to appear in such tables; in the studies checked, an unresolved V gene covers under half of the shortfall, and the cause of the remainder is unknown. For V, J and clone size, that table is used; D and trimming come from the DNA. The sample contains approximately 30,000 clones, less than 65% of them found a single time. 18% of the sample goes to the ten largest clones.

From alopecia areata patients, peripheral blood was collected along with lesional scalp punch biopsies. After PBMCs were isolated by density centrifugation and stained for CD3, CD4 and CD8, a FACSAria was used to sort CD4+ and CD8+ T cells. Alopecia areata patients who were not treated were recruited through a multicenter biomarker study. In 5 or 6 patients from the biomarker study, blood CD8+ T cells were sorted further into NKG2D-low and NKG2D-high fractions. The CDR3 spans 15 residues, from the cysteine through the phenylalanine. Kept here is only the CDR3 DNA, which spans 45 bases and is read in frame from base 1. V is pruned by 1 base and J by 7 bases, leaving 7 bases of the junction without a gene match. The germline V gene sets CDR1 to MGHRA and CDR2 to YSYEKL.

The source material was NKG2D-high CD8+ T cells sorted from blood. The cell subset or site label, as the study defines it: sorted CD8+ NKG2D-high blood T cells. The chain couples TRBV4-1 to TRBJ2-1; TRBD1 fits 7 bases in the junction. The clonotype was recovered from a human donor with alopecia areata. The CDR3 amino acid sequence is: CASSQVFGTVNEQFF. The base sequence is TGCGCCAGCAGCCAAGTTTTCGGGACAGTTAATGAGCAGTTCTTC.